A single TCR beta chain is shown here with its context. Its specificity is unknown. Libraries were prepared by immunoSEQ multiplex PCR; TCRdb keeps only in-frame clonotypes and omits some of them. The sample consists of 31,000 or so clones, approximately 81% of them appearing once. The source of the sample is a study of STAT5B mutations in CD4+ large granular lymphocyte leukemia. Study-level points and caveats: Top patient clones used TRBV06 genes more often: 8/27 versus 2/35 in controls. Main leukemic clonotypes were patient-specific, but roughly 26% appeared at low frequency elsewhere.

Germline assignment: CDR1 LNHDA and CDR2 SQIVND (reference sequence). The CDR3 has 15 amino acids. The V end was cut by 3 bases, the J end by 1 base, with 10 bases between. The sequence came from a human donor in good health. This chain joins TRBV19 and TRBJ2-1; weak D call: TRBD2 (5 bases). The sample was CD4+ T cells from blood buffy coats. The DNA of the CDR3 is TGTGCCAGTAGTATCCAGCGAGGGTCCTACAATGAGCAGTTCTTC. It is translated as CASSIQRGSYNEQFF.